The rows below give T cell receptor beta chains drawn from one sample of a study of CD8 T cells in ankylosing spondylitis. One entry per CDR3 protein, called by TCRdb with MiXCR from the 5' RACE reads. The table includes about 160,000 distinct CDR3 sequences, approximately 16% detected once. Specimen: blood, either unsorted or a sorted T cell fraction (not recorded which). The receptors originated from a male donor with ankylosing spondylitis or in good health (not recorded which). Each CDR3 is given with its conserved first and last residue. The D gene is left open where the match is weak. The size of a clone is reported for some rows only, either as once, few or many, or as a class for expanded clones.

clone_size,d_call,v_call,j_call,cdr3_aa,cdr3_nt
few,.,TRBV20-1,TRBJ2-3,CSGFMVSAGRTDTQYF,TGCAGTGGGTTTATGGTGTCTGCGGGACGCACAGATACGCAGTATTTT
many,.,TRBV5-1,TRBJ1-1,CASTESEMNTEAFF,TGCGCCAGCACTGAATCGGAAATGAACACTGAAGCTTTCTTT
many,TRBD2,TRBV2,TRBJ2-1,CASSTGLAGGVNEQFF,TGTGCCAGCAGCACCGGACTAGCGGGAGGGGTCAATGAGCAGTTCTTC
few,.,TRBV4-1,TRBJ2-7,CASSHAPGYEQYF,TGCGCCAGCAGCCATGCCCCGGGATACGAGCAGTACTTC
once,TRBD2,TRBV9,TRBJ2-3,CASSERFAGADTQYF,TGTGCCAGCAGCGAGCGGTTCGCGGGAGCAGATACGCAGTATTTT
.,.,TRBV5-1,TRBJ2-1,CASSLVIGLAGNEQFF,TGCGCCAGCAGCTTGGTAATAGGCCTAGCAGGTAATGAGCAGTTCTTC
few,.,TRBV7-6,TRBJ2-1,CASSFGVGNEQFF,TGTGCCAGCAGCTTTGGTGTGGGCAATGAGCAGTTCTTC
many,.,TRBV5-1,TRBJ2-3,CASSLEGDLDTDTQYF,TGCGCCAGCAGCTTGGAGGGAGATCTGGACACAGATACGCAGTATTTT
few,TRBD1,TRBV5-6,TRBJ2-1,CASSKDRGWNEQFF,TGTGCCAGCAGCAAGGACAGGGGGTGGAATGAGCAGTTCTTC
.,.,TRBV7-2,TRBJ1-5,CASSLETARNQPQHF,TGTGCCAGCAGCTTAGAAACAGCAAGGAATCAGCCCCAGCATTTT
.,.,TRBV2,TRBJ2-1,CASIPLGSSYFGQFF,TGTGCCAGCATTCCCCTTGGGTCGTCCTATTTCGGGCAGTTCTTC
many,TRBD1,TRBV5-1,TRBJ1-1,CASSLEQGATEAFF,TGCGCCAGCAGCTTGGAGCAGGGGGCGACTGAAGCTTTCTTT
many,.,TRBV6-1,TRBJ1-1,CASNRNQNTEAFF,TGTGCCAGCAACCGGAATCAGAACACTGAAGCTTTCTTT